The 22 T cell receptor gamma chains below come from one sample, sequenced in a study of gamma delta lymphoproliferative disorders and STAT genes. PBMCs from patients and controls supplied the genomic DNA for sequencing. TCRdb re-analyzed the multiplex PCR reads via CATT. The data show some 1,000 gamma-chain clones, under 30% seen once. Specimen: blood. All receptors come from a human donor in good health.

This rearrangement joins TRGV2 to TRGJP2. The J gene, absent from TCRdb, was called here by matching the DNA to germline. This CDR3 spans 20 amino acids. V gave up 0 bases and J gave up 0 bases; unmatched junction bases: 16. CDR1 and CDR2 (germline): EGSNGY, YDSYNSKV. The CDR3 reads CATWDGLWVSANSSDWIKTF. In DNA, the CDR3 is TGTGCCACCTGGGACGGGCTGTGGGTGTCCGCTAATAGTAGTGATTGGATCAAGACGTTT.

The CDR3 sequence: CATWDGQGDWIKTF. As DNA, the CDR3 is TGTGCCACCTGGGACGGGCAGGGTGATTGGATCAAGACGTTT. The chain links TRGV2 to TRGJP2. TCRdb leaves out the J gene; it was filled in here by matching the DNA to germline. Germline CDR1 and CDR2: EGSNGY and YDSYNSKV. The CDR3 runs to 14 residues. V shed 0 bases and J 6 bases; nucleotides not matched to a gene: 4.

By share, this clone ranks as large. This sequence joins TRGV11 and TRGJ1 or TRGJ2. TCRdb supplies no J gene; here it was assigned by aligning the nucleotide sequence to germline. TRGV11 is recorded as an ORF, its role being uncertain. CDR3 length: 17 amino acids. Unmatched junction bases numbered 14, after V lost 3 bases and J lost 3 bases. Here the CDR3 DNA reads TGTGCCTGCTGGATTAGGACCCCCCCGGAAATTTATTATAAGAAACTCTTT. This translates into CACWIRTPPEIYYKKLF.

By share, this clone counts as large. J is TRGJ1 or TRGJ2 and V is TRGV3. Here the J gene was assigned by germline matching of the DNA, as TCRdb has none. Germline CDR1 is VTNTFY and CDR2 is YDVSTARD (reference sequence). V dropped 0 bases and J dropped 4; count of bases not matched to a gene: 6. The CDR3 has 14 amino acids. The CDR3, as DNA: TGTGCCACCTGGGACAGGCGCCCGTATTATAAGAAACTCTTT. Encoded protein: CATWDRRPYYKKLF.

This clone is large by share. The limits of the CDR3 on the DNA are not certain, so only TCRdb's listed CDR3 is given. CDR3 sequence reads: CTTVPAGLGTGFSYKKLF. With the J gene uncalled, the V gene is TRGV11. TRGV11 is filed as an ORF, its function uncertain. The CDR3 is 18 amino acids long, termini counted.

This clone is judged medium-sized. The chain is built from TRGV8 and TRGJ1 or TRGJ2. No J segment appears in TCRdb, so it was assigned here by matching the sequence to germline. Per germline, CDR1 VENAVY and CDR2 YDSYNSRV. Trimming cost V 0 bases and J 7 bases; bases outside gene matches: 9. The CDR3 is made up of 14 amino acids. The CDR3: CATWDRQEGYKKLF. The CDR3, as DNA: TGTGCCACCTGGGATAGGCAGGAAGGATATAAGAAACTCTTT.

By share, this clone counts as large. The chain uses TRGV10 and TRGJP1. TCRdb is silent on the J gene; assignment here came from matching the DNA to germline. TRGV10 is given ORF status, its function remaining uncertain. The J segment lost 5 bases and the V segment lost 8 bases, leaving 6 bases of the junction unmatched. CDR3 length equals 13 residues. CDR3 bases: TGTGCTGCGTGGGATTATACTGGTTGGTTCAAGATATTT. Its protein is CAAWDYTGWFKIF.

This clone was detected only once. This chain joins TRGV3 and TRGJ1 or TRGJ2. Here the J gene was assigned by germline matching of the DNA, as TCRdb has none. V was clipped by 3 bases and J by 9 bases; unmatched bases: 11. The length of the CDR3 is 13 residues. Germline V gives CDR1 VTNTFY, CDR2 YDVSTARD (reference sequence). The DNA of the CDR3 is TGTGCCACCTGGGACGGAGGAGAGTGTAAGAAACTCTTT. It translates to CATWDGGECKKLF.

This clone is classed as medium-sized. The rearrangement uses TRGV9 and TRGJ1 or TRGJ2. TCRdb records no J gene; here it was assigned by comparing the DNA to germline. CDR3 size: 13 residues. Losses at the gene ends were 0 bases for V and 7 bases for J; bases not matched to a gene: 6. Germline CDR1 GITISATS, CDR2 ISYDGTV (reference sequence). The DNA for the CDR3 is TGTGCCTTGTGGGAGGTGCGAGGCTATAAGAAACTCTTT. Its protein is CALWEVRGYKKLF.

The genes are TRGV9 and TRGJ1 or TRGJ2. As TCRdb names no J gene, one was assigned here on the basis of a DNA match to germline. After removal of 5 bases from V and 7 bases from J, the junction contained 5 bases not matched to a gene. Per germline, CDR1 GITISATS and CDR2 ISYDGTV (reference sequence). The length of the CDR3 is 11 residues. The CDR3 sequence: CALWVSYKKLF. The CDR3 region has the DNA TGTGCCTTGTGGGTTTCGTATAAGAAACTCTTT.

About this clone: The DNA is left out, because the CDR3 cannot be placed on it with certainty; the CDR3 is given as TCRdb lists it. CDR3 region: CATWDGPIIRNPLAVEQHF. J gene calling gave no result, while the V gene is TRGV2. The CDR3 spans 19 amino acids, including both terminal residues. Germline V gives CDR1 EGSNGY, CDR2 YDSYNSKV.

In regard to this clone: With a far larger clone one base away, a read error is the likely cause. The DNA is omitted, as the CDR3 cannot be located on it reliably, and the CDR3 follows TCRdb's listing. Within the sample, other DNA sequences also encode this same CDR3. The V segment is TRGV11, and no J call was made. TRGV11 is sorted into the ORF group, with uncertain function. The CDR3 extends over 16 residues, inclusive of both ends. The CDR3 here is CTTVPAGLDHYYKKLF.

This clone is large. The DNA is omitted, as the CDR3 cannot be located on it reliably, and the CDR3 follows TCRdb's listing. There is no J gene call, but TRGV11 is given as the V gene. TRGV11 qualifies as an ORF whose function is uncertain. The CDR3 spans 17 amino acids, including both terminal residues. The CDR3 sequence is CTTVPAGLGTDYYKKLF.

With respect to this clone: The limits of the CDR3 on the DNA are not certain, so only TCRdb's listed CDR3 is given. The V gene call reads TRGV3; no J gene was called. With termini counted, the CDR3 has 17 amino acids. CDR1 is VTNTFY and CDR2 is YDVSTARD in the germline V gene (reference sequence). Here the CDR3 reads CATWDGFRNSLAVEQHF.

By proportion, this clone is large (0.1 to 1%). The same CDR3 is also encoded by other DNA sequences in this sample. The chain employs TRGV3 and TRGJ1 or TRGJ2. The J gene, not given by TCRdb, was assigned here from a germline match of the nucleotide sequence. The V gene's germline CDR1 is VTNTFY and CDR2 YDVSTARD (reference sequence). The ends lost 3 bases at V and 3 bases at J; junction bases unmatched: 8. The CDR3 contains 14 residues. In DNA, the CDR3 is TGTGCCACCTGGGACGGACCATTTTATTATAAGAAACTCTTT. Residues: CATWDGPFYYKKLF.

Judged by abundance, this clone is medium-sized. The chain combines TRGV5 with TRGJ1 or TRGJ2. No J gene was available from TCRdb, and it was assigned here by a germline match of the DNA. Germline values: CDR1 VINAFY, CDR2 YDVSNSKD. J gave up 0 bases and V 3 bases, and 5 bases lay outside the gene matches. The length of the CDR3 is 14 residues. CDR3 sequence (DNA): TGTGCCACCTGGGACGGTTCGAATTATTATAAGAAACTCTTT. It translates to CATWDGSNYYKKLF.

This clone is termed medium-sized. The J gene is TRGJ1 or TRGJ2, the V gene TRGV2. TCRdb carries no J gene annotation; the J gene was assigned here by matching the DNA with germline. Germline V gene sequence: CDR1 EGSNGY, CDR2 YDSYNSKV. CDR3 size: 13 residues. V trimming: 3 bases; J trimming: 9 bases; junction bases outside the gene matches: 11. CDR3 loop: CATWDSRACKKLF. The CDR3 DNA follows: TGTGCCACCTGGGACAGTAGGGCTTGTAAGAAACTCTTT.

CDR3 nucleotide sequence: TGTGCCACTACCACTGGTTGGTTCAAGATATTT. Its protein is CATTTGWFKIF. The V gene is TRGV8, the J gene TRGJP1. The J gene, left out of TCRdb, was set here by checking the DNA against germline. This CDR3 is built from 11 residues. From germline, CDR1 is VENAVY and CDR2 YDSYNSRV. Trimming took 10 bases from V and 1 from J; bases not matched to a gene: 0.

This clone was seen once. The DNA is left out, because the CDR3 cannot be placed on it with certainty; the CDR3 is given as TCRdb lists it. The V gene reported is TRGV2; the J gene is uncalled. CDR1 EGSNGY and CDR2 YDSYNSKV come from the germline V gene. The CDR3 is made up of 22 amino acids, end residues included. The CDR3: CATWDVPIRIIIRNSLAVEQHF.

This clone is judged large. V usage is TRGV10 and J usage is TRGJ1 or TRGJ2. No J gene is reported in TCRdb; it was inferred here by comparing the DNA with germline. TRGV10 is an ORF, with its function uncertain. Trimming removed 8 bases from V and 11 bases from J; junction bases left unmatched: 10. This CDR3 comprises 11 residues. CDR3 sequence (DNA): TGTGCTGCGTGGGATTATAAAGAGAAACTCTTT. This encodes CAAWDYKEKLF.

The chain is built from TRGV2 and TRGJP2. TCRdb lists no J gene, so it was determined here by aligning the DNA to germline. Germline V gene sequence: CDR1 EGSNGY, CDR2 YDSYNSKV. V lost 4 bases and J lost 2; bases outside the gene matches: 1. This CDR3 region has 13 residues. The CDR3 DNA follows: TGTGCCACCTGGGAAAGTAGTGATTGGATCAAGACGTTT. It codes for CATWESSDWIKTF.

Here the CDR3 DNA reads TGTGCCACCTGGGACAGATACCATTATTATAAGAAACTCTTT. Protein product: CATWDRYHYYKKLF. This chain uses TRGV1 with TRGJ1 or TRGJ2. As TCRdb names no J gene, one was assigned here on the basis of a DNA match to germline. TRGV1 is identified as an open reading frame with a role that is uncertain. The V and J ends lost 1 base and 2 bases, in that order; junction bases with no gene match: 5. The CDR3 is 14 amino acids.